Sequencing of this T cell receptor (beta chain) was carried out in a study of cytomegalovirus exposure and HLA in healthy donors. Study findings and constraints: Analyses of presence/absence relied on an assumption of roughly uniform sequencing depth across donors.

Both 60 Vbeta primers and 13 Jbeta primers went into the PCR. Produced via immunoSEQ multiplex PCR; TCRdb's table is partial and in-frame only. The sample includes over 150,000 clones, 75% of them seen just once. In the case of this clone: Its antigen is unidentified.

Sample: PBMCs. The origin of this receptor is a man younger than 35 in good health and CMV-seronegative.

The CDR3 nucleotides read TGTGCCAGCAAAGTTCGCCTAATCCAAGAGACCCAGTACTTC. Translation gives CASKVRLIQETQYF. The chain joins TRBV27 to TRBJ2-5; no firm D call. V lost 7 bases and J 1 base, leaving 13 bases between the germline ends. Looked up from germline, CDR1 is MNHEY and CDR2 is SMNVEV (reference sequence). This CDR3 region has 14 residues.